One sample yielded the 29 T cell receptor beta chains listed below, sequenced in a study of tumor-infiltrating T cells and Merkel cell polyomavirus. At the level of the study: The study examined CD8+ T cells specific for the Merkel cell polyomavirus KLL epitope.

Immunohistochemistry showed robust Merkel cell polyomavirus Large T antigen staining in every patient's tumor. Only in-frame clones appear in the TCRdb table, and some are missing; sequencing was by immunoSEQ multiplex PCR. The repertoire has 25,000 or so clones, roughly nine tenths of them found once; the top ten carry around 2.7%. Sequenced sample: lymph node tissue. The origin of the receptors is a man aged 45-60 years with Merkel cell carcinoma.

This sequence joins TRBV28 and TRBJ1-1; 7 bases are a match to TRBD1. V shed 1 base and J 6 bases; nucleotides not matched to a gene: 5. Germline V lookup: CDR1 MDHEN, CDR2 SYDVKM. This CDR3 comprises 14 residues. The CDR3 region is CASSLSTGSAEAFF. The CDR3 coding sequence is TGTGCCAGCAGTTTATCGACAGGGTCTGCTGAAGCTTTCTTT.

This sequence joins TRBV7-2 and TRBJ2-5; D is possibly TRBD2 (5 bases). CDR1 SGHTA and CDR2 FQGNSA come from the germline V gene. The length of the CDR3 is 13 residues. V shed 1 base and J shed 4 bases, with 7 bases lying between them. The CDR3 loop is CASSLVALETQYF. The CDR3 nucleotides are TGTGCCAGCAGCTTAGTAGCGTTAGAGACCCAGTACTTC.

V usage is TRBV5-6 and J usage is TRBJ1-2, with D hard to call. V lost 5 bases and J lost 0, with 8 bases in between. The CDR3 consists of 13 residues. The germline V gene has CDR1 SGHDT and CDR2 YYEEEE. The CDR3 bases are TGTGCCAGCAGTAACGGGGCTAACTATGGCTACACCTTC. Translated: CASSNGANYGYTF.

As concerns this clone: Germline is not matched at one junction end, which may reflect a read error. The chain employs TRBV5-6 and TRBJ1-2; D gene unclear. The CDR3 is made up of 14 amino acids. Germline V lookup: CDR1 SGHDT, CDR2 YYEEEE. The CDR3 region has the DNA TGTGCCAGCAGCTTGGCCAGGCCAAAGTATGTCTACACCTTC. This sequence encodes CASSLARPKYVYTF.

The chain recombines TRBV30 with TRBJ2-1, with TRBD2 identical over 7 bases. The CDR3 sequence is 14 residues long. The V gene end was trimmed by 2 bases and the J gene end by 9 bases; junction bases not matched to a gene: 10. CDR1 and CDR2 from the germline V gene are GTSNPN and SVGIG (reference sequence). Here the CDR3 reads CAWSRGGRGSEQFF. The CDR3 coding sequence is TGTGCCTGGAGTAGAGGCGGGAGAGGGAGTGAGCAGTTCTTC.

The rearrangement links TRBV5-1 to TRBJ2-1, with 11 bases that match TRBD2. V shed 4 bases, J shed 7 bases, and the junction held 7 bases outside the gene matches. The CDR3 is 15 residues long. Germline-derived CDR1 and CDR2 are SGHRS and YFSETQ. CDR3 DNA: TGCGCCAGCAGCCTAGGGACTAGCGGATCAAATGAGCAGTTCTTC. It encodes CASSLGTSGSNEQFF.

On this clone: The CDR3 does not end in the conserved phenylalanine or tryptophan, so this is likely a read error. The limits of the CDR3 on the DNA are not certain, so only TCRdb's listed CDR3 is given. The V gene is TRBV15, the J gene TRBJ2-7; TRBD1, as called in the table, went unchecked against the DNA. Counting both end residues, the CDR3 totals 13 amino acids. Germline-derived CDR1 and CDR2 are LNHNV and YYDKDF (reference sequence). CDR3 loop: CATSSGTGGYDLL.

The chain employs TRBV18 and TRBJ1-4, with D perhaps matching TRBD1 (5 bases). The CDR3 sequence is 12 residues long. CDR1 is KGHSH and CDR2 is LQKENI in the germline V gene. V shed 3 bases and J shed 10 bases, with 9 bases lying between them. CDR3 loop: CASSPDRGKLFF. CDR3 nucleotides: TGTGCCAGCTCACCTGATAGGGGAAAACTGTTTTTT.

This clone has a single count. The chain combines TRBV5-4 with TRBJ1-3; possibly TRBD1 for D (5 bases). CDR1 SGHNT and CDR2 YYREEE come from the germline V gene (reference sequence). Deletions cut 2 bases from V and 4 bases from J, with 7 bases between. This CDR3 comprises 13 residues. The CDR3 nucleotides read TGTGCCAGCAGCTTCGGGGGAGGAAACACCATATATTTT. Residues: CASSFGGGNTIYF.

The chain has TRBV4-2 and TRBJ2-1, with 7 nucleotides matching TRBD1. The V and J ends lost 5 bases and 9 bases, in that order; junction bases with no gene match: 13. The CDR3 length is 15 residues. Germline CDR1 is LGHNA and CDR2 is YNFKEQ. The CDR3 reads CASSNSSTGTVEQFF. Here the CDR3 DNA reads TGTGCCAGCAGCAACTCCTCGACAGGGACGGTTGAGCAGTTCTTC.

This rearrangement joins TRBV4-1 to TRBJ1-3; TRBD1 is a possible D gene (6 bases). V lost 0 bases and J lost 3, with 15 bases in between. Germline V lookup: CDR1 MGHRA, CDR2 YSYEKL. The CDR3 is 17 residues long. The CDR3 is CASSQEDLGAFGNTIYF. CDR3 nucleotide sequence: TGCGCCAGCAGCCAAGAAGATTTGGGGGCTTTTGGAAACACCATATATTTT.

This CDR3 reads CASSTLGGGTGQSEGLFF. CDR3 in DNA: TGTGCCAGCAGCACATTAGGGGGAGGGACAGGACAATCCGAGGGGCTGTTTTTT. The chain combines TRBV12-1 with TRBJ1-4; TRBD1 is the table's D call and was not checked against the DNA. TRBV12-1 is described as a pseudogene. CDR3 length equals 18 residues.

This clone was seen only once. The rearrangement joins TRBV5-1 to TRBJ2-3; perhaps TRBD1 as D (6 bases). This CDR3 spans 17 amino acids. Germline CDR1 is SGHRS and CDR2 is YFSETQ. The ends were cut back, 0 bases at V and 4 bases at J, with 18 bases in the middle. The CDR3 reads CASSLALQGTSADTQYF. The CDR3 DNA reads TGCGCCAGCAGCTTGGCCCTGCAGGGGACCTCGGCAGATACGCAGTATTTT.

The chain is built from TRBV13 and TRBJ2-7; possible D gene TRBD2, 6 bases. CDR1 PRHDT and CDR2 FYEKMQ come from the germline V gene (reference sequence). With 5 bases removed from V and 6 bases from J, the gap between germline ends came to 14 bases. The CDR3 has 13 residues. DNA of the CDR3: TGTGCCAGCAGCCAAAAGGGACTTCCCGAGCAGTACTTC. Amino acid sequence: CASSQKGLPEQYF.

The rearrangement uses TRBV6-1 and TRBJ2-1; D remains ambiguous. The CDR3 loop spans 15 amino acids. CDR1 and CDR2 (germline): MNHNS, SASEGT. Trimming cost V 7 bases and J 4 bases, with 17 bases left between them. The chain's CDR3 is CASISRVSWYNEQFF. The CDR3 DNA follows: TGTGCCAGCATAAGCCGAGTAAGCTGGTACAATGAGCAGTTCTTC.

The chain couples TRBV10-2 to TRBJ2-1; D might be TRBD2 (6 bases). Germline V lookup: CDR1 WSHSY, CDR2 SAAADI. V shed 6 bases and J shed 4 bases, with 16 bases lying between them. The CDR3 spans 15 residues. DNA of the CDR3: TGCGCCAGCAGCCCACTAGTAGCGGAGTACAATGAGCAGTTCTTC. It translates to CASSPLVAEYNEQFF.

This chain joins TRBV7-6 and TRBJ2-3, with a possible D match to TRBD2 (5 bases). This CDR3 region has 15 residues. Germline CDR1 reads SGHVS; CDR2 reads FNYEAQ. With 1 base removed from V and 0 bases from J, the gap between germline ends came to 8 bases. This CDR3 is CASSLGTGSTDTQYF. Here the CDR3 DNA reads TGTGCCAGCAGCTTAGGTACGGGGAGCACAGATACGCAGTATTTT.

The chain joins TRBV5-1 to TRBJ2-5; TRBD2 matches 12 bases. The J call may be in error: the DNA end matches TRBJ2-7 better. This CDR3 has 17 residues. From germline, CDR1 is SGHRS and CDR2 YFSETQ. The CDR3 region has the DNA TGCGCCAGCAGCTGGGGTCCCTCTAGCGGGGGGGTCGACGAGCAGTACTTC. Protein product: CASSWGPSSGGVDEQYF.

J is TRBJ2-7 and V is TRBV29-1; unclear D gene. The CDR3 is 13 residues long. V lost 4 bases and J lost 0, with 10 bases in between. Germline V gene sequence: CDR1 SQVTM, CDR2 ANQGSEA. The CDR3 sequence: CSVAGRFSYEQYF. The CDR3 bases are TGCAGCGTTGCTGGCAGATTCTCCTACGAGCAGTACTTC.

The chain joins TRBV28 to TRBJ2-7; 8 nucleotides agree with TRBD2. CDR3 length equals 16 residues. From germline, CDR1 is MDHEN and CDR2 SYDVKM. V lost 10 bases and J lost 2; bases outside the gene matches: 16. The CDR3 protein is CATSLGRTSKTYEQYF. DNA of the CDR3: TGTGCCACTTCGTTAGGTCGGACTAGCAAGACCTACGAGCAGTACTTC.

This clone was seen only once. This rearrangement joins TRBV28 to TRBJ1-2, with unresolved D. There are 15 residues in the CDR3. CDR1 is MDHEN and CDR2 is SYDVKM in the germline V gene. V lost 2 bases and J lost 1, with 11 bases in between. The CDR3 bases are TGTGCCAGCAGTTTAGGTCGGAGGCTTAACTATGGCTACACCTTC. Amino acids: CASSLGRRLNYGYTF.

The chain uses TRBV11-2 and TRBJ2-3; tentatively, D is TRBD1 (6 bases). With 5 bases removed from V and 7 bases from J, the gap between germline ends came to 19 bases. Per the germline V gene, CDR1 is SGHAT and CDR2 is FQNNGV. The CDR3 spans 15 residues. As DNA, the CDR3 is TGTGCCAGCAGCCGACCAGGACAGATCACGAATACGCAGTATTTT. Translation: CASSRPGQITNTQYF.

The V gene is TRBV7-3, the J gene TRBJ2-1; weak D call: TRBD1 (6 bases). The CDR3 is 16 residues long. The germline V gene has CDR1 SGHTA and CDR2 FQGTGA. V lost 5 bases and J lost 0, with 14 bases in between. The DNA for the CDR3 is TGTGCCAGCAGCCTCTCAGGGGATGCCTCCTACAATGAGCAGTTCTTC. This encodes CASSLSGDASYNEQFF.

The chain joins TRBV6-5 to TRBJ2-3; D might be TRBD1 (8 bases). This CDR3 region has 14 residues. V was cut by 6 bases and J by 8 bases, with 18 bases left in between. The germline CDR1 and CDR2 sequences are MNHEY and SVGAGI. The CDR3, as DNA: TGTGCCAGCAGACCTCTGACAGGGGAGGGTACGCAGTATTTT. Translating it yields CASRPLTGEGTQYF.

The chain has TRBV15 and TRBJ2-2; a weak D match, TRBD2 (6 bases). Germline V gene lookup returns CDR1 LNHNV and CDR2 YYDKDF (reference sequence). Trimming stripped 6 bases from V and 1 base from J, with 9 bases between. This CDR3 has 14 amino acids. The DNA for the CDR3 is TGTGCCACCAGAGAGGGAGGGAACACCGGGGAGCTGTTTTTT. This sequence encodes CATREGGNTGELFF.

This chain links TRBV19 with TRBJ1-1; 7 bases match TRBD1. The CDR3 covers 13 residues. The ends lost 6 bases at V and 7 bases at J; junction bases unmatched: 8. The germline V gene has CDR1 LNHDA and CDR2 SQIVND (reference sequence). CDR3 nucleotides: TGTGCCAGTAGGCTTGACAGGGCCCTTGAAGCTTTCTTT. Its protein product is CASRLDRALEAFF. The whole variable domain, remainder taken from reference TRBV19 and TRBJ1-1, is DGGITQSPKYLFRKEGQNVTLSCEQNLNHDAMYWYRQDPGQGLRLIYYSQIVNDFQKGDIAEGYSVSREKKESFPLTVTSAQKNPTAFYLCASRLDRALEAFFGQGTRLTVV.

The chain couples TRBV7-9 to TRBJ1-5; the D gene is possibly TRBD1 (6 bases). Germline CDR1 SEHNR, CDR2 FQNEAQ (reference sequence). The CDR3 loop spans 14 amino acids. The V end lost 5 bases, the J end lost 5 bases, and 13 bases lay between the germline ends. The CDR3 nucleotides read TGTGCCAGCAGCCTTCTACAGGGAGATCAGCCCCAGCATTTT. It encodes CASSLLQGDQPQHF.

The chain couples TRBV28 to TRBJ2-7, with 14 positions matching TRBD2. The CDR3 is 17 amino acids. CDR1 is MDHEN and CDR2 is SYDVKM in the germline V gene. V trimming: 7 bases; J trimming: 2 bases; junction bases outside the gene matches: 10. In DNA form, the CDR3 reads TGTGCCAGCATCCCGGGACTAGCGGGAGCGCACGCCTACGAGCAGTACTTC. It yields the protein CASIPGLAGAHAYEQYF.

The V call is TRBV19, the J call TRBJ2-1; 8 bases fit TRBD1. After removal of 6 bases from V and 3 bases from J, the junction contained 10 bases not matched to a gene. Germline V lookup: CDR1 LNHDA, CDR2 SQIVND (reference sequence). This CDR3 has 16 amino acids. The chain's CDR3 is CASSEQGGLFYNEQFF. The CDR3, as DNA: TGTGCCAGTAGCGAACAGGGGGGATTATTCTACAATGAGCAGTTCTTC.